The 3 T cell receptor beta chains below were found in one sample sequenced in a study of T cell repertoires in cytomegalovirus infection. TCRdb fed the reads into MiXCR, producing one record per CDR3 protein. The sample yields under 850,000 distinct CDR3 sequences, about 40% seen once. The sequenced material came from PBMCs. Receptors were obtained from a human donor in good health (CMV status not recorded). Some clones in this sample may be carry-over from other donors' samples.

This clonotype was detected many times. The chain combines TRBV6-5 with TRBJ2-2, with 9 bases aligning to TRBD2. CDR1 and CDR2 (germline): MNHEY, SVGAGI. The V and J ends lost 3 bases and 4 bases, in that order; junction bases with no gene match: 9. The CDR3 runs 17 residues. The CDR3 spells CASSYLGLASFTGELFF. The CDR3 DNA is TGTGCCAGCAGTTATCTCGGACTAGCGTCTTTCACCGGGGAGCTGTTTTTT.

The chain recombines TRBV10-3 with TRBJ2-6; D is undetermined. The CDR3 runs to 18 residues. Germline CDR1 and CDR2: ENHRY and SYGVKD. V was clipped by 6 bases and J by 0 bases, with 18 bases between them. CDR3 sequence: CAIRAWGGILSGANVLTF. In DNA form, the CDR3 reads TGTGCCATCAGGGCCTGGGGTGGCATCCTCTCTGGGGCCAACGTCCTGACTTTC.

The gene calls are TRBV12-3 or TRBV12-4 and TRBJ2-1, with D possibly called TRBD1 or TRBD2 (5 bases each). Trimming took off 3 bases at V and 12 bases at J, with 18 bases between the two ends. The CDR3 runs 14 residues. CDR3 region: CASSFTGRNFGQFF. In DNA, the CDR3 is TGTGCCAGCAGTTTTACGGGACGTAACTTTGGGCAGTTCTTC.